These 25 T cell receptor beta chains share one sample of origin, sequenced in a study of blood T cell repertoires in COVID-19. Only in-frame clones appear in the TCRdb table, and some are missing; sequencing was by immunoSEQ multiplex PCR. Among tens of thousands of clones listed, about three quarters were seen once. Sequences were obtained from peripheral blood. Receptor source: a man aged 30 to 45 with COVID-19, enrolled during active disease.

There are a few counts of this clone. The chain employs TRBV18 and TRBJ2-3, with TRBD1 identical over 10 bases. Germline values: CDR1 KGHSH, CDR2 LQKENI. The CDR3 loop spans 15 amino acids. V gave up 8 bases and J gave up 6 bases; unmatched junction bases: 11. CDR3 nucleotide sequence: TGTGCCAGCGCAGACGGGACAGGGGATGGTGATACGCAGTATTTT. It encodes CASADGTGDGDTQYF.

The V call is TRBV12-5, the J call TRBJ2-4, with TRBD2 identical over 11 bases. With 0 bases clipped from V and 9 bases from J, the junction kept 16 bases outside the gene matches. Germline V gene sequence: CDR1 LGHNT, CDR2 FRNRAP. There are 19 residues in the CDR3. The CDR3 region is CASGLVRTSGRAEVGIQYF. CDR3 coding DNA: TGTGCTAGTGGTTTGGTAAGAACTAGCGGGAGAGCTGAGGTGGGCATTCAGTACTTC.

This clone was seen a single time. CDR3: CASSDRGGYNEQFF. The CDR3 coding sequence is TGTGCCAGTAGCGACAGGGGGGGGTACAATGAGCAGTTCTTC. V usage is TRBV19 and J usage is TRBJ2-1, with 9 bases that match TRBD1. Germline V gene lookup returns CDR1 LNHDA and CDR2 SQIVND (reference sequence). The junction had 4 bases not matched to a gene; V was cut back by 6 bases and J by 4 bases. The CDR3 loop spans 14 amino acids.

The rearrangement links TRBV11-3 to TRBJ2-2; 8 positions agree with TRBD2. The CDR3 is 15 amino acids. CDR1 SGHNT and CDR2 YENEEA come from the germline V gene. The J segment lost 7 bases and the V segment lost 1 base, leaving 5 bases of the junction unmatched. The CDR3 DNA is TGTGCCAGCAGCTTAGTACAAACTAGCGGCGGGGAGCTGTTTTTT. This gives the protein CASSLVQTSGGELFF.

CDR3 nucleotide sequence: TGTGCCAGCAGCTTAGTCGGGAGGGCCTACGAGCAGTACTTC. This encodes CASSLVGRAYEQYF. This chain links TRBV11-2 with TRBJ2-7; 8 bases map to TRBD2. V lost 1 base, J lost 2 bases, and 1 base stayed unmatched. The CDR3 covers 14 residues. Germline CDR1 is SGHAT and CDR2 is FQNNGV. The variable domain in full, with the rest retrieved from reference TRBV11-2 and TRBJ2-7, is EAGVAQSPRYKIIEKRQSVAFWCNPISGHATLYWYQQILGQGPKLLIQFQNNGVVDDSQLPKDRFSAERLKGVDSTLKIQPAKLEDSAVYLCASSLVGRAYEQYFGPGTRLTVT.

Only one count was recorded for this clone. The gene calls are TRBV5-5 and TRBJ2-7; 11 bases are shared with TRBD2. Germline V gene lookup returns CDR1 SGHKS and CDR2 YYEKEE (reference sequence). There are 15 residues in the CDR3. Losses at the gene ends were 3 bases for V and 6 bases for J; bases not matched to a gene: 8. The CDR3 spells CASSWGSGRAGEQYF. The CDR3 DNA follows: TGTGCCAGCAGCTGGGGTAGCGGGAGGGCAGGCGAGCAGTACTTC.

This sequence joins TRBV5-1 and TRBJ1-2; D is undetermined. Germline CDR1 SGHRS, CDR2 YFSETQ. This CDR3 has 15 amino acids. Trimming took 5 bases from V and 4 from J, leaving 18 bases between them. The CDR3 sequence: CASRLPGIESYGYTF. Here the CDR3 DNA reads TGCGCCAGCAGGTTACCGGGGATCGAGAGCTATGGCTACACCTTC.

The rearrangement uses TRBV12-5 and TRBJ1-1; D may be TRBD1 (5 bases). The CDR3 is 17 residues long. CDR1 is LGHNT, CDR2 FRNRAP, per germline. Trimming took 2 bases from V and 0 from J, leaving 16 bases between them. CDR3 coding DNA: TGTGCTAGTGGTTTGCCAGAGAGACAGTCCATGAACACTGAAGCTTTCTTT. Translated, it gives CASGLPERQSMNTEAFF.

This chain connects TRBV6-5 to TRBJ1-2, with 7 bases aligning to TRBD1. Per the germline V gene, CDR1 is MNHEY and CDR2 is SVGAGI. Trimming removed 6 bases from V and 5 bases from J; junction bases left unmatched: 12. This CDR3 has 15 residues. DNA of the CDR3: TGTGCCAGCAGCCCGACAGGGATGAGGATATATGGCTACACCTTC. Translation: CASSPTGMRIYGYTF.

The V gene is TRBV28, the J gene TRBJ1-1; no reliable D call. Germline values: CDR1 MDHEN, CDR2 SYDVKM. The CDR3 has 12 amino acids. V was cut by 6 bases and J by 9 bases, with 14 bases left in between. CDR3 sequence reads: CASSPGWGKAFF. CDR3 nucleotides: TGTGCCAGCAGCCCGGGGTGGGGTAAAGCTTTCTTT.

A single count supports this clone. The V call is TRBV12-2, the J call TRBJ2-3; the tabulated D call, TRBD2, remains unverified against the DNA. TRBV12-2 is given as a pseudogene. The CDR3 is 16 amino acids. The CDR3 protein is CASRLAGLENLDTQYF. The CDR3 nucleotides are TGTGCAAGTCGCTTAGCGGGACTGGAGAACCTAGATACGCAGTATTTT.

The gene calls are TRBV3-1 (or the pseudogene TRBV3-2) and TRBJ1-5; D uncertain. Trimming pared 1 base from V and 2 bases from J, leaving 9 bases between. The germline V gene encodes CDR1 LGHDT and CDR2 YNNKEL (reference sequence). The CDR3 covers 15 residues. The CDR3, as DNA: TGTGCCAGCAGCCAAGGGAGACTCGGCAATCAGCCCCAGCATTTT. Translated, it gives CASSQGRLGNQPQHF.

V and J are TRBV28 and TRBJ1-1; the match to TRBD1 covers 7 bases. V was pared by 3 bases and J by 1 base, with 5 bases of the junction left unmatched. CDR3 length: 15 residues. Germline V gene data show CDR1 as MDHEN and CDR2 as SYDVKM. This CDR3 reads CASSFTGAGNTEAFF. CDR3 coding DNA: TGTGCCAGCAGTTTCACAGGGGCCGGGAACACTGAAGCTTTCTTT.

A single count supports this clone. One end of the junction does not line up with germline, which may come from a read error. This chain connects TRBV6-5 to TRBJ2-7, with TRBD1 matching over 8 bases. The CDR3 contains 14 residues. Germline V gives CDR1 MNHEY, CDR2 SVGAGI. CDR3 sequence (DNA): TGTGCCAGCAGTTACGACAGGGGCTCCCACGAGCAGTACTTC. Translated: CASSYDRGSHEQYF.

This clone was seen more than once but under ten times. The CDR3 DNA reads TGTGCCAGCAGTTTACTTACGACAGGGGCTGAAGCTTTCTTT. It translates to CASSLLTTGAEAFF. The V gene is TRBV28, the J gene TRBJ1-1; TRBD1 matches 8 bases. This CDR3 is 14 amino acids long. CDR1 and CDR2 (germline): MDHEN, SYDVKM. Losses at the gene ends were 2 bases for V and 6 bases for J; bases not matched to a gene: 5.

The rearrangement uses TRBV2 and TRBJ1-6; tentative D call: TRBD1 (6 bases). The CDR3 totals 13 residues. Germline CDR1 SNHLY, CDR2 FYNNEI. The V gene lost 6 bases and the J gene lost 5 bases, with 8 bases spanning the gap. CDR3 loop: CASRTGDNSPLHF. The CDR3 DNA is TGTGCCAGCAGGACAGGAGATAATTCACCCCTCCACTTT.

V is TRBV6-5 and J is TRBJ2-7; 8 nucleotides agree with TRBD1. Trimming at V came to 6 bases and at J to 0 bases, leaving 4 bases not matched to a gene. CDR1 is MNHEY, CDR2 SVGAGI, per germline. The CDR3 contains 14 residues. The CDR3 loop is CASRRQGLSYEQYF. For the CDR3, the DNA is TGTGCCAGCAGAAGACAGGGGCTCTCCTACGAGCAGTACTTC.

This chain links TRBV3-1 (or the pseudogene TRBV3-2) with TRBJ2-2; 8 positions match TRBD1. The CDR3 spans 16 residues. V lost 1 base and J lost 3; bases outside the gene matches: 4. Germline-derived CDR1 and CDR2 are LGHDT and YNNKEL (reference sequence). For the CDR3, the DNA is TGTGCCAGCAGCCAAGCGGCAGGGGGCGACACCGGGGAGCTGTTTTTT. It is translated as CASSQAAGGDTGELFF.

The gene calls are TRBV5-1 and TRBJ2-3, with D unresolved. V shed 5 bases and J shed 2 bases, with 9 bases lying between them. CDR1 is SGHRS and CDR2 is YFSETQ in the germline V gene. There are 13 residues in the CDR3. The CDR3 is CASRHFYTDTQYF. CDR3 DNA sequence: TGCGCCAGCAGACATTTTTACACAGATACGCAGTATTTT.

The rearrangement joins TRBV28 to TRBJ2-7; 8 bases agree with TRBD1. Germline V gives CDR1 MDHEN, CDR2 SYDVKM. V lost 4 bases to trimming and J lost 6 bases; unmatched junction nucleotides: 5. The CDR3 is 13 residues long. The CDR3 spells CASSSGQGIEQYF. In DNA form, the CDR3 reads TGTGCCAGCAGTTCAGGACAGGGTATCGAGCAGTACTTC.

J is TRBJ1-2 and V is TRBV6-5, with 7 bases aligning to TRBD1. V dropped 0 bases and J dropped 8; count of bases not matched to a gene: 3. The CDR3 contains 13 residues. Germline CDR1 is MNHEY and CDR2 is SVGAGI. The CDR3 DNA follows: TGTGCCAGCAGTTACTCGACAGGGTTGGGCTACACCTTC. Its translation is CASSYSTGLGYTF.

This chain connects TRBV10-1 to TRBJ1-5; D gene ambiguous. The CDR3 is made up of 13 amino acids. V lost 0 bases and J lost 5, with 5 bases in between. In germline, CDR1 is WNHNN, CDR2 SYGVQD (reference sequence). CDR3 nucleotides: TGCGCCAGCAGTGAGTCTGGGCATCAGCCCCAGCATTTT. Amino acid sequence: CASSESGHQPQHF.

The J gene is TRBJ1-6, the V gene TRBV30, with TRBD1 matching 9 bases. V lost 4 bases, J lost 4 bases, and 8 bases stayed unmatched. The CDR3 spans 16 residues. Germline V gene data show CDR1 as GTSNPN and CDR2 as SVGIG (reference sequence). Written as DNA, the CDR3 is TGTGCCTGGAAGGATTACGGGACAGGGTATAATTCACCCCTCCACTTT. Its protein product is CAWKDYGTGYNSPLHF.

This chain links TRBV9 with TRBJ2-3; 12 bases agree with TRBD2. V was clipped by 3 bases and J by 2 bases; unmatched bases: 10. Germline CDR1 reads SGDLS; CDR2 reads YYNGEE. The CDR3 covers 18 residues. The CDR3 coding sequence is TGTGCCAGCAGCGCTCCGCAGGGACTAGCGGGCCCCACAGATACGCAGTATTTT. Protein sequence: CASSAPQGLAGPTDTQYF.

The rearrangement uses TRBV30 and TRBJ1-4; no clear D. Germline V gene data show CDR1 as GTSNPN and CDR2 as SVGIG (reference sequence). The CDR3 runs to 14 residues. V lost 2 bases and J 4 bases, leaving 11 bases between the germline ends. The CDR3 protein is CAWSLVQINEKLFF. CDR3 nucleotide sequence: TGTGCCTGGAGTTTGGTACAGATTAATGAAAAACTGTTTTTT. Based on the CDR3 plus reference TRBV30 and TRBJ1-4, the full variable domain is SQTIHQWPATLVQPVGSPLSLECTVEGTSNPNLYWYRQAAGRGLQLLFYSVGIGQISSEVPQNLSASRPQDRQFILSSKKLLLSDSGFYLCAWSLVQINEKLFFGSGTQLSVL.